Presented here are 7 T cell receptor beta chains from one specimen sequenced in a study of early T cells in non-severe SARS-CoV-2 infection. TCRdb called the 5' RACE reads again in MiXCR, with one record for every CDR3 protein. The sample records roughly 64,000 distinct CDR3 sequences, 7% to 9.5% being singletons. Specimen: whole blood, collected at baseline. Receptors were obtained from an adult who was a healthcare worker with PCR-confirmed SARS-CoV-2 infection or an uninfected control (not recorded which).

This clonotype has ten or more counts. This chain joins TRBV7-3 and TRBJ1-1, with D unclear. The CDR3 has 13 residues. Germline values: CDR1 SGHTA, CDR2 FQGTGA. The V end lost 5 bases, the J end lost 5 bases, and 12 bases lay between the germline ends. The CDR3 reads CASSQDGGTEAFF. DNA of the CDR3: TGTGCCAGCAGCCAAGACGGAGGTACTGAAGCTTTCTTT.

The rearrangement uses TRBV12-3 or TRBV12-4 and TRBJ2-5, with TRBD2 identical over 12 bases. This CDR3 comprises 15 residues. J was trimmed by 5 bases and V by 5 bases; bases with no gene match: 6. CDR3 nucleotide sequence: TGTGCCAGCAGTGCGACTAGCGGGAGATCGGAGACCCAGTACTTC. Its protein product is CASSATSGRSETQYF.

The genes are TRBV7-2 and TRBJ2-4; 9 nucleotides line up with TRBD2. Germline CDR1 is SGHTA and CDR2 is FQGNSA. The V and J ends lost 5 bases and 3 bases, in that order; junction bases with no gene match: 8. The CDR3 contains 16 residues. CDR3 coding DNA: TGTGCCAGCAGCACCCTAGCGGGAAAGGTCAAAAACATTCAGTACTTC. This encodes CASSTLAGKVKNIQYF.

This clonotype was observed a handful of times. The V and J genes are TRBV5-1 and TRBJ2-7; TRBD1 matches 9 bases. Germline V lookup: CDR1 SGHRS, CDR2 YFSETQ. V shed 3 bases, J shed 5 bases, and the junction held 3 bases outside the gene matches. The CDR3 loop spans 13 amino acids. The CDR3 here is CASSSDRGNEQYF. CDR3 coding DNA: TGCGCCAGCAGCTCGGACAGGGGTAACGAGCAGTACTTC. Complete variable domain (other parts from reference TRBV5-1 and TRBJ2-7): KAGVTQTPRYLIKTRGQQVTLSCSPISGHRSVSWYQQTPGQGLQFLFEYFSETQRNKGNFPGRFSGRQFSNSRSEMNVSTLELGDSALYLCASSSDRGNEQYFGPGTRLTVT.

This clonotype is medium-sized (0.01 to 0.1%) by share. The chain combines TRBV6-2 or TRBV6-3 with TRBJ2-1; 8 bases agree with TRBD2. V trimming: 4 bases; J trimming: 10 bases; junction bases outside the gene matches: 6. The CDR3 length is 13 residues. Per germline, CDR1 MNHEY and CDR2 SVGEGT. The CDR3 DNA sequence: TGTGCCAGCAGTTTGGCGGGAGGTATAGAGCAGTTCTTC. Residues: CASSLAGGIEQFF.

This rearrangement joins TRBV20-1 to TRBJ2-5; TRBD1 matches at 8 bases. After removal of 2 bases from V and 5 bases from J, the junction contained 4 bases not matched to a gene. This CDR3 region has 13 residues. CDR1 is DFQATT and CDR2 is SNEGSKA in the germline V gene (reference sequence). The CDR3 nucleotides read TGCAGTGCTAGACGGACAGGGCGGGAGACCCAGTACTTC. As protein: CSARRTGRETQYF.

This clonotype was picked up many times. The CDR3 region has the DNA TGTGCCAGCAGCCGAGGGATGGAAAACACCATATATTTT. As protein: CASSRGMENTIYF. The V and J genes are TRBV2 and TRBJ1-3; D unclear. CDR3 size: 13 residues. V lost 6 bases to trimming and J lost 6 bases, with 12 bases between them. Germline CDR1 and CDR2: SNHLY and FYNNEI.